What follows are 5 T cell receptor beta chains derived from one specimen sequenced in a study of blood T cell repertoires in COVID-19. Libraries were prepared by immunoSEQ multiplex PCR; TCRdb keeps only in-frame clonotypes and omits some of them. The sample carries some 91,000 clones, around four fifths recorded once. Sequenced input: peripheral blood. These receptors came from a human donor in a cohort sampled during active COVID-19.

This clone came up a few times. The DNA of the CDR3 is TGTGCCAGCAGTTTAGGGACAGTTATTGTCACTGAAGCTTTCTTT. The encoded protein is CASSLGTVIVTEAFF. V gene TRBV28 combines with J gene TRBJ1-1, with 7 bases aligning to TRBD1. The CDR3 contains 15 residues. CDR1 and CDR2 from the germline V gene are MDHEN and SYDVKM. J was trimmed by 4 bases and V by 2 bases; bases with no gene match: 7.

The gene calls are TRBV15 and TRBJ2-7; 11 bases align to TRBD1. Germline V gives CDR1 LNHNV, CDR2 YYDKDF (reference sequence). V was clipped by 5 bases and J by 6 bases; unmatched bases: 6. This CDR3 region has 14 residues. CDR3 loop: CATSRTGGFFEQYF. The CDR3 DNA is TGTGCCACCAGCCGGACAGGGGGCTTTTTCGAGCAGTACTTC. Looking up the rest from reference TRBV15 and TRBJ2-7 gives the full variable domain: DAMVIQNPRYQVTQFGKPVTLSCSQTLNHNVMYWYQQKSSQAPKLLFHYYDKDFNNEADTPDNFQSRRPNTSFCFLDIRSPGLGDTAMYLCATSRTGGFFEQYFGPGTRLTVT.

J is TRBJ1-3 and V is TRBV25-1; D may be TRBD1 (6 bases). The germline V gene encodes CDR1 MGHDK and CDR2 SYGVNS. The CDR3 totals 17 residues. V was cut by 0 bases and J by 0 bases, with 12 bases left in between. Here the CDR3 reads CASSEYTGKSSGNTIYF. In DNA, the CDR3 is TGTGCCAGCAGTGAATATACAGGGAAGAGCTCTGGAAACACCATATATTTT.

This clone came up a few times. The chain combines TRBV5-1 with TRBJ2-7; the match to TRBD2 covers 12 bases. J was trimmed by 4 bases and V by 7 bases; bases with no gene match: 9. Germline V lookup: CDR1 SGHRS, CDR2 YFSETQ. This CDR3 comprises 15 residues. The CDR3 is CASRALGTSGYEQYF. DNA for the CDR3: TGCGCCAGCCGGGCTCTCGGGACTAGCGGGTACGAGCAGTACTTC.

This chain connects TRBV5-4 to TRBJ1-1; D is unclear. V was shortened by 2 bases and J by 10 bases, with 9 bases between the two germline ends. This CDR3 is 11 amino acids long. Germline CDR1 SGHNT, CDR2 YYREEE (reference sequence). For the CDR3, the DNA is TGTGCCAGCAGCTTCCGTCGCAGAGCTTTCTTT. Its protein product is CASSFRRRAFF.